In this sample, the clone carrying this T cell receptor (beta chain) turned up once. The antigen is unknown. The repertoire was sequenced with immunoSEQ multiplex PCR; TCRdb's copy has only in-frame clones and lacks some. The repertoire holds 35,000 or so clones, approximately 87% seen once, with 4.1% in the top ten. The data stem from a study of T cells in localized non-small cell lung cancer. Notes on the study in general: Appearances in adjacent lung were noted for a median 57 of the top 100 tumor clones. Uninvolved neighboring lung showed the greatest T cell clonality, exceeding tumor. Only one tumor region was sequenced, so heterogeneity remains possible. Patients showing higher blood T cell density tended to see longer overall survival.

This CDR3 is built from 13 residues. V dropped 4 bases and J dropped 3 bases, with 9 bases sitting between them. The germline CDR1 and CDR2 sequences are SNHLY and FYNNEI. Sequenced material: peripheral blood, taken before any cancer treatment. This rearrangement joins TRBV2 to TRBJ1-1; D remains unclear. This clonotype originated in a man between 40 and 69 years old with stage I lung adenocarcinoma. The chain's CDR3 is CASSVAGDTEAFF. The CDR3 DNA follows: TGTGCCAGCAGTGTAGCCGGAGACACTGAAGCTTTCTTT.